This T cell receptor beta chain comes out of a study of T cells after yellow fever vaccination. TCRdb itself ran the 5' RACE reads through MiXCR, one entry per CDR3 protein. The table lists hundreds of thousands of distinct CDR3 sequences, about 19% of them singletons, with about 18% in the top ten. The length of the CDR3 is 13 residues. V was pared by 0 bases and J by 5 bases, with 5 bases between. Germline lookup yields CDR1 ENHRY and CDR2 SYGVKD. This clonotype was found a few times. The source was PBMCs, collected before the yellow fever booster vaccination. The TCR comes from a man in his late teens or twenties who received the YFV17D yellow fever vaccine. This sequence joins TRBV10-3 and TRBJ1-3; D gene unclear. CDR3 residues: CAISESRRNTIYF. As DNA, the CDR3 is TGTGCCATCAGTGAGTCTCGGAGAAACACCATATATTTT.